The source of this T cell receptor (beta chain) is a study of blood T cell repertoires in COVID-19. Study details: Specimens from acute and convalescent COVID-19 originated in the United States, Italy and Spain. Nucleic acid was either cDNA or gDNA, and it came from T cells, B-cell-depleted T cells, or PBMCs.

CDR3 length equals 17 residues. V lost 2 bases to trimming and J lost 5 bases; unmatched junction nucleotides: 11. Original data processing: The assay estimated nucleated cells by amplifying reference gene primers. This table comes from immunoSEQ multiplex PCR, and its TCRdb copy is limited to in-frame clones, with some not included. V, J and clone size are those of that table, while D and trimming were read from the DNA. The sample includes roughly 230,000 clones, 80% to 85% seen only once; the top ten take 4% to 5.5%. What was sequenced was peripheral blood. The gene calls are TRBV23-1 and TRBJ1-4; 7 nucleotides match TRBD1. TRBV23-1 is placed among ORFs of uncertain function. This receptor was taken from a middle-aged man with active or convalescent COVID-19. Written as DNA, the CDR3 is TGCGCCAGCAGTCAACCCCCCGCGGGACAGTGGAATGAAAAACTGTTTTTT. This encodes CASSQPPAGQWNEKLFF.